Following are 18 T cell receptor beta chains from one sample sequenced in a study of T cell changes during pregnancy in multiple sclerosis. Profiled with immunoSEQ multiplex PCR; TCRdb holds only in-frame clones, not every one. The data contain some 71,000 clones, around 90% of them singletons. The material sequenced was peripheral blood, taken after pregnancy. Receptor source: a female donor with multiple sclerosis, enrolled in a pregnancy study.

The chain links TRBV19 to TRBJ2-3; 15 bases are a match to TRBD2. This CDR3 region has 18 residues. V gave up 8 bases and J gave up 2 bases; unmatched junction bases: 11. The germline V gene has CDR1 LNHDA and CDR2 SQIVND (reference sequence). CDR3 DNA: TGTGCCAGTGGGCCGGGACTAGCGGGAGGAAGAGACACAGATACGCAGTATTTT. It specifies CASGPGLAGGRDTDTQYF.

This chain links TRBV5-1 with TRBJ1-1, with D unresolved. The V gene lost 5 bases and the J gene lost 0 bases, with 11 bases spanning the gap. CDR3 length: 14 amino acids. Per germline, CDR1 SGHRS and CDR2 YFSETQ. The CDR3 DNA is TGCGCCAGCAGTCTTGGGCCCATGAACACTGAAGCTTTCTTT. Translation: CASSLGPMNTEAFF.

This chain uses TRBV6-5 with TRBJ2-2, with D perhaps TRBD1 (6 bases). The germline V gene has CDR1 MNHEY and CDR2 SVGAGI. The CDR3 is 15 amino acids. V was trimmed by 6 bases and J by 7 bases, leaving 18 bases between them. CDR3 protein: CASRPGQIDDGELFF. CDR3 nucleotide sequence: TGTGCCAGCAGGCCCGGACAGATCGATGACGGGGAGCTGTTTTTT.

This sequence joins TRBV5-1 and TRBJ2-7, with 9 bases aligning to TRBD1. Looked up from germline, CDR1 is SGHRS and CDR2 is YFSETQ. V trimming: 4 bases; J trimming: 4 bases; junction bases outside the gene matches: 3. The CDR3 loop spans 13 amino acids. CDR3 loop: CASSLDRGYEQYF. The CDR3 nucleotides read TGCGCCAGCAGCCTGGACAGGGGTTACGAGCAGTACTTC.

This chain connects TRBV30 to TRBJ1-4; D not certain. The CDR3 consists of 14 residues. The V gene's germline CDR1 is GTSNPN and CDR2 SVGIG (reference sequence). Trimming pared 0 bases from V and 4 bases from J, leaving 9 bases between. The CDR3 here is CAWSVSGLNEKLFF. The CDR3 coding sequence is TGTGCCTGGAGTGTTTCCGGACTTAATGAAAAACTGTTTTTT.

This clone was recorded once. The V call is TRBV5-1, the J call TRBJ2-2; TRBD1 agrees at 11 bases. In germline, CDR1 is SGHRS, CDR2 YFSETQ. The CDR3 extends over 15 amino acids. V lost 4 bases to trimming and J lost 7 bases; unmatched junction nucleotides: 6. The CDR3 DNA reads as TGCGCCAGCAGCACAACCGGGACAGGGGGCGGGGAGCTGTTTTTT. Amino acids: CASSTTGTGGGELFF.

V and J are TRBV6-5 and TRBJ2-5; the D gene is possibly TRBD2 (5 bases). V was pared by 0 bases and J by 1 base, with 9 bases between. From germline, CDR1 is MNHEY and CDR2 SVGAGI. CDR3 length: 15 residues. The CDR3 sequence: CASSYSGVVQETQYF. DNA for the CDR3: TGTGCCAGCAGTTACTCCGGGGTGGTCCAAGAGACCCAGTACTTC.

The chain employs TRBV14 and TRBJ2-6, with 8 bases that match TRBD1. The CDR3 is 17 amino acids. Trimming removed 9 bases from V and 0 bases from J; junction bases left unmatched: 10. CDR1 and CDR2 from the germline V gene are SGHDN and FVKESK. The CDR3 is CASSQGASSSGANVLTF. Here the CDR3 DNA reads TGTGCCAGTTCCCAGGGGGCTTCCTCCTCTGGGGCCAACGTCCTGACTTTC.

The rearrangement links TRBV28 to TRBJ2-1; TRBD1 matches 9 bases. The CDR3 contains 16 residues. The V segment lost 4 bases and the J segment 1 base; nucleotides outside the gene matches: 5. Germline V gene lookup returns CDR1 MDHEN and CDR2 SYDVKM. CDR3: CASSSPGQGSYNEQFF. DNA of the CDR3: TGTGCCAGCAGTTCCCCCGGACAGGGGTCCTACAATGAGCAGTTCTTC.

The V call is TRBV11-3, the J call TRBJ2-7; 12 bases agree with TRBD2. Per germline, CDR1 SGHNT and CDR2 YENEEA. V shed 5 bases, J shed 6 bases, and the junction held 14 bases outside the gene matches. This CDR3 comprises 17 residues. CDR3 amino acids: CASSLRTSGIPKFEQYF. Written as DNA, the CDR3 is TGTGCCAGCAGCCTGAGGACTAGCGGGATCCCTAAATTCGAGCAGTACTTC.

The count of this clone is one. V usage is TRBV5-5 and J usage is TRBJ2-2; 9 positions match TRBD1. CDR1 is SGHKS, CDR2 YYEKEE, per germline (reference sequence). V lost 3 bases, J lost 1 base, and 4 bases stayed unmatched. The CDR3 loop spans 16 amino acids. The CDR3 bases are TGTGCCAGCAGCTATAGACAGGGGGTGAACACCGGGGAGCTGTTTTTT. This codes for CASSYRQGVNTGELFF.

This clone was observed once. The J gene is TRBJ1-2, the V gene TRBV19, with TRBD1 matching over 8 bases. Germline V CDR1 and CDR2: LNHDA, SQIVND (reference sequence). The CDR3 has 14 amino acids. J gave up 4 bases and V 4 bases, and 5 bases lay outside the gene matches. CDR3 nucleotide sequence: TGTGCCAGTAGTAAACAGGGGGTAGGCTATGGCTACACCTTC. As protein: CASSKQGVGYGYTF.

V gene TRBV2 combines with J gene TRBJ1-4, with D possibly matching TRBD1 (6 bases). The CDR3 is 13 amino acids. V was trimmed by 4 bases and J by 8 bases, leaving 11 bases between them. CDR1 is SNHLY, CDR2 FYNNEI, per germline. The CDR3 sequence is CASSGQGNEKLFF. The CDR3 DNA reads as TGTGCCAGCAGTGGGCAGGGGAACGAAAAACTGTTTTTT.

The chain is built from TRBV28 and TRBJ2-1; weak D call: TRBD2 (6 bases). V was shortened by 6 bases and J by 11 bases, with 8 bases between the two germline ends. Germline assignment: CDR1 MDHEN and CDR2 SYDVKM. This CDR3 has 10 amino acids. CDR3 sequence reads: CASREGKQFF. CDR3 DNA sequence: TGTGCCAGCAGGGAGGGGAAGCAGTTCTTC.

This chain uses TRBV13 with TRBJ2-1; TRBD2 is a possible D gene (5 bases). This CDR3 has 15 residues. Trimming stripped 5 bases from V and 2 bases from J, with 13 bases between. The germline gives CDR1 PRHDT, CDR2 FYEKMQ (reference sequence). The DNA for the CDR3 is TGTGCCAGCAGCCCCTTTAGCGACCCCTACAATGAGCAGTTCTTC. Translation: CASSPFSDPYNEQFF.

In its sample, this clone was seen once. The rearrangement links TRBV5-1 to TRBJ1-1; 9 bases fit TRBD1. The V gene end was trimmed by 2 bases and the J gene end by 5 bases; junction bases not matched to a gene: 10. This CDR3 has 16 amino acids. Looked up from germline, CDR1 is SGHRS and CDR2 is YFSETQ. CDR3 sequence: CASSFTTGGEVTEAFF. The CDR3 DNA sequence: TGCGCCAGCAGCTTTACCACAGGGGGCGAGGTTACTGAAGCTTTCTTT.

The chain recombines TRBV5-1 with TRBJ1-2, with 10 bases that match TRBD1. This CDR3 is 14 amino acids long. The V segment lost 2 bases and the J segment 6 bases; nucleotides outside the gene matches: 4. Looked up from germline, CDR1 is SGHRS and CDR2 is YFSETQ. As DNA, the CDR3 is TGCGCCAGCAGCTTAAAGGACAGGGGGAATGGCTACACCTTC. Translating gives CASSLKDRGNGYTF.

The chain links TRBV2 to TRBJ2-4; 7 positions agree with TRBD1. The CDR3 is 15 amino acids. Germline-derived CDR1 and CDR2 are SNHLY and FYNNEI. The V gene end was trimmed by 6 bases and the J gene end by 7 bases; junction bases not matched to a gene: 12. The CDR3 loop reads CASRTPERGHNIQYF. CDR3 nucleotides: TGTGCCAGCAGAACCCCGGAAAGGGGGCATAACATTCAGTACTTC.